This T cell receptor (beta chain) was captured by sequencing in a study of cytomegalovirus exposure and HLA in healthy donors (dated by TCRdb to 2016 to 2017). In terms of the full investigation: An earlier analysis of around 600 of the donors reported about 290 Gb of sequence data and around 120 million unique TCR beta sequences from some 180 million T cells. To predict cytomegalovirus infection status, the study combined high-throughput TCR immunosequencing, statistical association of individual TCRs with disease status, and machine learning. Every repertoire in the discovery cohort had been generated on one and the same sequencing platform. Among 398 genotyped donors of the cohort, an average of approximately 240,000 unique TCR beta nucleotide sequences was sequenced per donor, of which roughly 17% were non-productive. Among the roughly 390 genotyped donors, approximately 76% belonged to the genetic ancestry cluster associated with self-reported Caucasian donors. In the later analysis, no new phenotypic data were used to find candidate immune exposures; instead, reliance was placed on TCR beta sequences and their occurrence across donors. Along with the approximately 650-subject first cohort, a separate validation cohort of 120 different subjects was used. An earlier analysis of several hundred of the donors applied high-throughput TCR beta sequencing to assess whether each TCR beta V gene segment acted as functional or pseudogenic. A later analysis re-examined previously published TCR beta repertoires from roughly 650 donors and added high-resolution HLA genotyping to investigate patterns of TCR occurrence. The number of typed donors differed by locus: about 629-630 for A, B, C, DRB1 and DQB1; approximately 520 for DQA1; 606 for DPA1; and around 470 for DPB1. About 300 gigabases of sequencing data and some 85 million unique TCR sequences were included in an early release covering roughly 700 HLA-typed donors. Because of strong linkage in the cohort, four to six DR-DQ haplotypes were treated as single units for association and clustering. The study profiled the T cell repertoires of hundreds of subjects by immunosequencing and related them to cytomegalovirus serostatus. Class I and class II HLA loci were covered by the typing at four-digit resolution. The study aimed to test whether signatures of past pathogen exposure could be identified by cataloging public T cell receptors. Donor age, sex, ethnicity and CMV serostatus were compiled together with the repertoire data. In a later genetic analysis, genome-wide SNP genotypes for about three fifths of the 666 donors were used, and that subset was treated as a discovery cohort.

Library prep was done by the immunoSEQ multiplex PCR assay. For the multiplex PCR, a mixture combining 60 forward primers for TCR Vbeta segments and 13 reverse primers for TCR Jbeta segments was used. The CDR3 region of rearranged TCR beta genes was amplified from genomic DNA with a multiplex PCR assay. Amplified TCR beta libraries were sequenced as 87-base-pair reads on the Illumina HiSeq System. From the authors' description of their analysis: In a later analysis, some 80 million unique TCR beta chains were counted across the approximately 620 repertoires, and roughly 11 million of these chains were shared by at least two donors. Raw reads were error-corrected and collapsed into unique sequences by a nearest-neighbor algorithm in which closely related sequences were merged to remove PCR and sequencing errors. To assign V, D and J gene segments, CDR3 sequences were aligned to IMGT reference sequences. For a sequence to be retained, at least a six-nucleotide match to both a V gene segment and a J gene segment was required. A rearrangement was called productive if the CDR3 had no stop codons and remained in frame with V and J, and every other rearrangement was called non-productive. CDR3 was defined according to IMGT convention as the region running from the second conserved V-encoded cysteine to the conserved J-encoded phenylalanine. In an earlier analysis of around 640 of the donors, sequences lacking an unambiguous match to a single V gene segment were excluded. In an earlier analysis of several hundred of the donors, V segments were called functional above 56.7% productive rearrangements and were called segregating when the between-donor standard deviation exceeded 5%. To diagnose cytomegalovirus status from the catalog of TCR beta chain sequences, a statistical classification framework was built. A later analysis assigned V and J genes by comparing TCR nucleotide sequences with IMGT/GENE-DB human TR gene sequences. Using the TCRdist pipeline, a later analysis assigned CDR3 sequences along with most-parsimonious VDJ recombination scenarios. A later analysis defined each TCR beta chain by its CDR3 amino acid sequence plus V-gene family, and excluded reads lacking a unique V-gene family. To address suspected cross-contamination and a sequencing artifact, a later analysis removed around 590 highly shared, low-generation-probability nucleotide sequences. A later analysis calculated a clonal expansion index for each public chain from normalized within-repertoire ranks of inferred template counts. Generation probabilities in a later analysis came from a VDJ recombination model fitted to out-of-frame rearrangements, and those results were checked against IGoR. Hypergeometric tests were used in a later analysis to score TCR-TCR, TCR-HLA and TCR-CMV co-occurrence, with a repertoire-size bias correction applied to the TCR pairs. A later analysis estimated false discovery rates by permuting HLA or CMV assignments 20 times. In a later analysis, co-occurring TCRs were grouped with DBSCAN, and TCRdist sequence similarity was added when clustering was performed within HLA-allele-positive subsets. For co-occurrence clustering, repertoires with fewer than 30,000 or more than 120,000 public chains were excluded, along with roughly 5 repertoires with anomalous nucleotide sharing. As stored in TCRdb, this immuneACCESS dataset retains in-frame rearrangements with V and J assigned. A fraction of the clones does not appear; measured against another copy, unresolved V genes explain less than half of the discrepancy, and the remainder lacks a known reason. V, J and clone size reflect that table, while D and trimming were determined from the DNA. This sample is represented by over 85,000 clones; about four fifths of them were singletons. The ten largest clones add up to over 3% of the sample.

Concerning this clone itself: Its antigen specificity is not known. No base quality information exists; no much larger clone differs at one position.

Broad study findings and their caveats: In a later analysis, most CMV-associated TCR beta chains were found to appear HLA-restricted, with HLA associations seemingly driven largely by CMV exposure. Most TCR sequences were seen in very few donors, while some public TCRs were found in many individuals. The study listed 164 TCR beta chains as associated with cytomegalovirus. Fewer than 20 rarely observed V segments, including chromosome 9 orphons, were excluded from the earlier analysis of several hundred of the donors because counts were too low. A further reported finding was that TCR beta sequences accurately predicted the HLA-A and HLA-B alleles for most subjects in the first cohort. In a later analysis, several top co-occurrence clusters were reported to appear linked to parvovirus B19, influenza, CMV and Epstein-Barr virus. In a later analysis, some 18,000 TCR beta sequences were associated with specific HLA alleles at a false discovery rate of 0.05. Only TCR beta chains were sequenced in this cohort, and the absence of alpha or paired-chain data limited detectable features. In an earlier analysis of 587 of the donors, most TCR beta V segments were observed in productive rearrangements about 87% or about 30% of the time, broadly matching IMGT annotations. The authors suggested that the approach could potentially be generalized to other disease states and immunological phenotypes. A group of highly shared sequence variants was considered likely to be a technical artifact of the sequencing pipeline. According to a later analysis, TCR association rates differed among HLA loci, with DRB1 alleles showing the most associated TCRs and HLA-C alleles showing the fewest. Linkage disequilibrium might explain the correlated functional status among segregating V segments, but an unknown experimental factor could not be excluded. Compared with equally common non-associated chains, HLA-associated TCR beta chains in a later analysis were more clonally expanded and had lower generation probabilities. Compared with the roughly 710-donor mean, donors in an Asian-associated ancestry cluster had fewer N-insertions in productive TCRs, according to a later genetic analysis. The classifier was reported to diagnose cytomegalovirus status with high specificity and sensitivity in both the original and validation cohorts. Because some donors lacked HLA typing at each locus, the association tests relied only on the typed subset. The 87-base-pair reads could not distinguish some IMGT-functional V segments, including TRBV6-2 and TRBV6-3, so those segments were excluded. V-gene and J-gene trimming of TCR beta chains was associated with a missense DCLRE1C variant in a later genetic analysis, and the association was replicated in an independent cohort. The only immune exposure information available for the cohort was CMV serostatus. Sequencing depth was assumed to be roughly uniform across donors in the presence/absence analyses, though that assumption may not hold. When HLA alleles, especially DR and DQ, strongly co-occurred, attributing TCR associations to individual alleles was difficult. Three of the identified cytomegalovirus-associated TCR beta chains were confirmed in vitro to be specific for cytomegalovirus antigens.

V lost 0 bases and J lost 1 base, and the count of bases not matched to a germline gene is 7. CDR1 and CDR2, per the germline V gene, are ENHRY and SYGVKD. CDR3 length: 17 amino acids, cysteine to phenylalanine. Left in the record is the CDR3 DNA by itself, 51 bases read in frame from the first base. In total, approximately 690 healthy bone marrow donors made up the cohort. Cohort members were all nominally healthy when sampled, although unrecorded immune exposures were likely present. The donor was CMV seronegative and was included in the group of 352 seronegative cohort members. Each donor provided a peripheral blood sample, and peripheral blood mononuclear cells were used for TCR beta sequencing. Genomic DNA was extracted from the blood cell samples with the Qiagen DNeasy Blood Extraction Kit.

The V and J segments used are TRBV10-3 and TRBJ2-5, and 8 bases in between align with TRBD1. This clonotype was sampled from a woman aged 35 to 49 in good health and CMV-seronegative. The specimen was PBMCs. At the DNA level, the sequence is TGTGCCATCAGTGAGTCTCGTGACAGGGGACCCCAAGAGACCCAGTACTTC. Its translation reads: CAISESRDRGPQETQYF.